This is a list of T cell receptor beta chains from one sample in a study of cytomegalovirus exposure and HLA in healthy donors. Sequencing used immunoSEQ multiplex PCR; TCRdb keeps in-frame clones, though not all of them. The sample lists some 170,000 clones; around nine tenths were seen once. The material sequenced was PBMCs. These receptors all stem from a man aged 18 to 30 in good health and CMV-seropositive. Both conserved end residues are part of each CDR3. Each record gives: D gene, clone size, V gene, J gene, CDR3 DNA, CDR3 protein. The D gene is left open where the match is weak. Size is omitted from some rows. Given values are once, few, many or a class for expanded clones.

>TRBD1|once|TRBV13|TRBJ2-7
TGTGCCAGCAGCTTTGGGACAGAAACCTACGAGCAGTACTTC
CASSFGTETYEQYF
>TRBD2|.|TRBV5-1|TRBJ2-1
TGCGCCAGCAGCTTGCTAGCGGGGGGGCCGAGGAATGAGCAGTTCTTC
CASSLLAGGPRNEQFF
>TRBD1|.|TRBV19|TRBJ1-2
TGTGCCAGTAGCCGGGACAGCGAAAACTATGGCTACACCTTC
CASSRDSENYGYTF
>TRBD1|.|TRBV18|TRBJ2-2
TGTGCCAGCTCGCGGCAGGGGGCGACGACCGGGGAGCTGTTTTTT
CASSRQGATTGELFF
>TRBD1|few|TRBV5-1|TRBJ1-1
TGCGCCAGCAGCCTCCAGGGGGCGAACACTGAAGCTTTCTTT
CASSLQGANTEAFF
>TRBD2|.|TRBV10-3|TRBJ2-7
TGTGCCACGACGGGGGCGGGGGGGCTCTCCTCCTACGAGCAGTACTTC
CATTGAGGLSSYEQYF
>TRBD1|.|TRBV28|TRBJ1-2
TGTGCCAGCACCTCTCCGGGACAGGGGGGCGGCTACACCTTC
CASTSPGQGGGYTF
>TRBD2|few|TRBV18|TRBJ2-7
TGTGCCAGCTCACCTAGCGGGGACTCCTACGAGCAGTACTTC
CASSPSGDSYEQYF
>.|.|TRBV19|TRBJ1-5
TGTGCCAGTAGTATAGATCTATTGCAGGAAGTCAATCAGCCCCAGCATTTT
CASSIDLLQEVNQPQHF
>TRBD1|.|TRBV7-8|TRBJ2-2
TGTGCCAGCAGCTTAGGATATCTGGGACAGGGTAACACCGGGGAGCTGTTTTTT
CASSLGYLGQGNTGELFF
>.|.|TRBV2|TRBJ1-1
TGTGCCAGCAGTAAGACAGCGAACACTGAAGCTTTCTTT
CASSKTANTEAFF
>.|.|TRBV11-2|TRBJ2-7
TGTGCCAGCAGCGGGGGACTGTTTAGCTCCTACGAGCAGTACTTC
CASSGGLFSSYEQYF
>.|.|TRBV27|TRBJ2-7
TGTGCCAGCTATCCTAGGGGCAGGGCCTACGAGCAGTACTTC
CASYPRGRAYEQYF
>TRBD1|.|TRBV27|TRBJ1-2
TGTGCCAGCAGTTCCCGACAGGGGGCTAACTATGGCTACACCTTC
CASSSRQGANYGYTF
>TRBD1|.|TRBV5-8|TRBJ2-5
TGTGCCAGCAGCTCCGGGACAGGGATTCGAGAGACCCAGTACTTC
CASSSGTGIRETQYF
>.|.|TRBV6-5|TRBJ2-7
TGTGCCAGCAGTTACAGGTCACCCCGGGTTGGCGAGCAGTACTTC
CASSYRSPRVGEQYF
>TRBD1|.|TRBV5-1|TRBJ1-3
TGCGCCAGCAGCTTGACACAGGGGTACGGAAACACCATATATTTT
CASSLTQGYGNTIYF
>TRBD1|.|TRBV19|TRBJ2-7
TGTGCCAGTAGTCACCCATCGGACAGGGGGACAAACGAGCAGTACTTC
CASSHPSDRGTNEQYF
>TRBD2|.|TRBV29-1|TRBJ2-3
TGCAGCGTTCGTGGCTCTTCAGCGGGAGAGGGCACAGATACGCAGTATTTT
CSVRGSSAGEGTDTQYF
>TRBD1|.|TRBV27|TRBJ2-7
TGTGCCAGCAGTTTACTTGGACAGGATCCCGAGCAGTACTTC
CASSLLGQDPEQYF
>TRBD1|.|TRBV5-1|TRBJ2-3
TGCGCCAGCAGCCTGGGACAGGGTCGCGCAGATACGCAGTATTTT
CASSLGQGRADTQYF
>TRBD1|few|TRBV5-8|TRBJ2-7
TGTGCCAGTTGGGACAGCTACGAGCAGTACTTC
CASWDSYEQYF
>TRBD1|.|TRBV7-9|TRBJ1-1
TGTGCCAGCAGCCTACAGGGGAGGACTGAAGCTTTCTTT
CASSLQGRTEAFF
>TRBD1|.|TRBV6-1|TRBJ1-5
TGTGCCAGCAGTGAAGTAAGGACAGGGTTTCCGCCCCAGCATTTT
CASSEVRTGFPPQHF
>TRBD1|.|TRBV28|TRBJ2-7
TGTGCCAGCAGCTACGGACAGGGAAGCTCCTACGAGCAGTACTTC
CASSYGQGSSYEQYF
>.|.|TRBV28|TRBJ2-2
TGTGCCTCCTCCCGTTTGGGGGAGCTGTTTTTT
CASSRLGELFF
>.|.|TRBV7-9|TRBJ2-1
TGTGCCAGCAGCTTTTTGGGCAGGGGAGTCGATGAGCAGTTCTTC
CASSFLGRGVDEQFF
>.|.|TRBV29-1|TRBJ1-2
TGCAGCGTTGAAGGCCCTCGGGGCTATGGCTACACCTTC
CSVEGPRGYGYTF
>.|.|TRBV25-1|TRBJ1-2
TGTGCCAGCCAGGCCGGGGTGGAGGCCTATGGCTACACCTTC
CASQAGVEAYGYTF
>.|few|TRBV7-6|TRBJ2-1
TGTGCCAGCAGCTTAGGACAGGAACCTGCTATGAATGAGCAGTTCTTC
CASSLGQEPAMNEQFF
>.|.|TRBV5-1|TRBJ2-7
TGCGCCAGCAGCTTGCAGGGCTACGAGCAGTACTTC
CASSLQGYEQYF
>.|.|TRBV27|TRBJ2-3
TGTGCCAGCAGTTTAATGGGGGCAAACACAGATACGCAGTATTTT
CASSLMGANTDTQYF
>.|.|TRBV2|TRBJ2-2
TGTGCCAGCAGATATAGGGGGGGTTCCGGGGAGCTGTTTTTT
CASRYRGGSGELFF
>.|.|TRBV7-2|TRBJ1-2
TGTGCCAGCAGCTTAAACACGCAGTTGCCCTACACCTTC
CASSLNTQLPYTF
>TRBD2|once|TRBV2|TRBJ2-3
TGTGCCAGCAGACTCAATAGCGGGGACACAGATACGCAGTATTTT
CASRLNSGDTDTQYF
>TRBD1|.|TRBV19|TRBJ1-2
TGTGCCAGTAAGACAGGGTTTGGTGGCTACACCTTC
CASKTGFGGYTF
>TRBD1|.|TRBV6-1|TRBJ2-7
TGTGCCAGCAGTGAGTGGGACAGGGGGACCTACGAGCAGTACTTC
CASSEWDRGTYEQYF
>TRBD1|.|TRBV20-1|TRBJ1-4
TGCAGTGCTACTGACAGGGGTAAACTGTTTTTT
CSATDRGKLFF
>TRBD1|.|TRBV9|TRBJ2-7
TGTGCCAGCAGCGAGGACAGGGGGCCCCACGAGCAGTACTTC
CASSEDRGPHEQYF
>.|.|TRBV9|TRBJ2-5
TGTGCCAGCAGCGTAGATCCCGCAGGGCGAGAGACCCAGTACTTC
CASSVDPAGRETQYF
>TRBD1|.|TRBV2|TRBJ2-7
TGTGCCAGCAGGAGACCCGACAGGGGAGACGAGCAGTACTTC
CASRRPDRGDEQYF
>.|.|TRBV6-1|TRBJ1-4
TGTGCCAGCAGTGAAGCTCTTGCAACTAATGAAAAACTGTTTTTT
CASSEALATNEKLFF
>.|.|TRBV18|TRBJ1-1
TGTGCCAGCTCACCAGATGGAGGCGACACTGAAGCTTTCTTT
CASSPDGGDTEAFF
>TRBD1|.|TRBV25-1|TRBJ2-5
TGTGCCAGCGGACAGGGAGAGGAGACCCAGTACTTC
CASGQGEETQYF
>.|.|TRBV21-1|TRBJ1-1
TGTGCCAGCAGCGAACAGACAGAAGACACTGAAGCTTTCTTT
CASSEQTEDTEAFF
>.|.|TRBV9|TRBJ1-5
TGTGCCAGCAGCGTAGACAGTTATCAGCCCCAGCATTTT
CASSVDSYQPQHF
>.|.|TRBV19|TRBJ2-1
TGTGCCAGTAGTATAGATCCGGACAATGAGCAGTTCTTC
CASSIDPDNEQFF
>.|.|TRBV14|TRBJ1-5
TGTGCCAGCAGCCAAGCCGGGTTTGGCAATCAGCCCCAGCATTTT
CASSQAGFGNQPQHF
>.|.|TRBV18|TRBJ1-2
TGTGCCAGCTCACCGGAGCAGATAACCTATGGCTACACCTTC
CASSPEQITYGYTF
>.|.|TRBV10-2|TRBJ1-5
TGCGCCAGCGCCTCGGGGGACGGCAATCAGCCCCAGCATTTT
CASASGDGNQPQHF
>.|.|TRBV29-1|TRBJ2-2
TGCAGCGGGCTCACAGGGAACACCGGGGAGCTGTTTTTT
CSGLTGNTGELFF
>TRBD1|.|TRBV5-4|TRBJ1-2
TGTGCCAGCAGCTCGTGGGGACAGACCTATGGCTACACCTTC
CASSSWGQTYGYTF
>.|.|TRBV6-5|TRBJ1-5
TGTGCCAGCAGTTACAACCAGGGCAGGGATCAGCCCCAGCATTTT
CASSYNQGRDQPQHF
>TRBD1|.|TRBV14|TRBJ2-7
TGTGCCAGCAGCGCCGGACAGGGCTGGGTAGGCGAGCAGTACTTC
CASSAGQGWVGEQYF
>.|.|TRBV15|TRBJ1-1
TGTGCCACCAGCAGAGATAACGGGGTCACTGAAGCTTTCTTT
CATSRDNGVTEAFF
>.|.|TRBV4-3|TRBJ2-7
TGCGCCAGCAGCCAAGATCGAGGCGCCATCTACGAGCAGTACTTC
CASSQDRGAIYEQYF
>TRBD1|.|TRBV29-1|TRBJ2-7
TGCAGCGTTGGGCCCGGGACAGGGGAAGGTGTTAGGTCCTACGAGCAGTACTTC
CSVGPGTGEGVRSYEQYF
>TRBD1|few|TRBV28|TRBJ1-4
TGTGCCAGCAGTTTGGGCCGGACAGGCTCTGGAAAACTGTTTTTT
CASSLGRTGSGKLFF
>.|.|TRBV6-1|TRBJ1-2
TGTGCCAGCAGTACACCCGACAGGCTGAGTGGCTACACCTTC
CASSTPDRLSGYTF
>.|once|TRBV7-9|TRBJ1-2
TGTGCCAGCAGCTTACGGACAGATTATGGCTACACCTTC
CASSLRTDYGYTF